The 11 T cell receptor beta chains in this list originate from one sample, sequenced in a study of CD8 T cells in ankylosing spondylitis. A single record per CDR3 protein comes from TCRdb applying MiXCR to the 5' RACE reads. Here the sample spans over 25,000 distinct CDR3 sequences, approximately 15% being singletons. The sample consisted of blood. The receptors come from a male donor with ankylosing spondylitis or in good health (not recorded which).

This clonotype was seen a few times. This chain joins TRBV19 and TRBJ2-2; D unresolved. The germline CDR1 and CDR2 sequences are LNHDA and SQIVND (reference sequence). This CDR3 is built from 12 residues. V lost 5 bases to trimming and J lost 0 bases, with 1 base between them. The CDR3 region is CASSPNTGELFF. The CDR3 coding sequence is TGTGCCAGTAGTCCGAACACCGGGGAGCTGTTTTTT. Combining the CDR3 with reference TRBV19 and TRBJ2-2 gives the whole variable domain DGGITQSPKYLFRKEGQNVTLSCEQNLNHDAMYWYRQDPGQGLRLIYYSQIVNDFQKGDIAEGYSVSREKKESFPLTVTSAQKNPTAFYLCASSPNTGELFFGEGSRLTVL.

This clonotype has a handful of counts. The chain couples TRBV12-3 or TRBV12-4 to TRBJ1-4; no clear D gene. Trimming stripped 6 bases from V and 3 bases from J, with 11 bases between. The CDR3 runs to 14 residues. The CDR3 here is CASSYDNSNEKLFF. The CDR3 nucleotides read TGTGCCAGCAGCTACGACAACTCTAATGAAAAACTGTTTTTT.

This clonotype has at least ten counts. The J gene is TRBJ2-2, the V gene TRBV6-1, with TRBD1 as a possible D gene (5 bases). The CDR3 covers 12 residues. Per the germline V gene, CDR1 is MNHNS and CDR2 is SASEGT. Here the CDR3 reads CAGATGNGELFF. For the CDR3, the DNA is TGTGCTGGGGCTACAGGAAACGGGGAGCTGTTTTTT.

The table lists this clonotype with a few counts. The rearrangement joins TRBV28 to TRBJ2-2, with D uncertain. The germline V gene encodes CDR1 MDHEN and CDR2 SYDVKM. This CDR3 spans 14 amino acids. V was shortened by 2 bases and J by 1 base, with 5 bases between the two germline ends. CDR3 nucleotides: TGTGCCAGCAGTTTAACTGGGAACACCGGGGAGCTGTTTTTT. Encoded protein: CASSLTGNTGELFF.

The chain joins TRBV5-1 to TRBJ2-2; 7 bases match TRBD1. Germline CDR1 reads SGHRS; CDR2 reads YFSETQ. This CDR3 has 16 amino acids. J was trimmed by 6 bases and V by 4 bases; bases with no gene match: 12. The CDR3 here is CASSPFRGGEAGELFF. CDR3 nucleotides: TGCGCCAGCAGCCCCTTTAGAGGGGGCGAGGCCGGGGAGCTGTTTTTT.

This clonotype was counted only a few times. The V and J genes are TRBV20-1 and TRBJ1-1; tentative D call: TRBD1 (5 bases). CDR1 and CDR2 (germline): DFQATT, SNEGSKA (reference sequence). V was pared by 3 bases and J by 6 bases, with 11 bases between. This CDR3 is 12 amino acids long. CDR3 DNA sequence: TGCAGTGCTAGTCCCAGGGTTTCTGAAGCTTTCTTT. It codes for CSASPRVSEAFF.

The table lists this clonotype with many counts. The V gene is TRBV29-1, the J gene TRBJ1-1; TRBD1 might be the D (5 bases). CDR3 size: 12 residues. The V gene lost 4 bases and the J gene lost 11 bases, with 17 bases spanning the gap. Germline V gene data show CDR1 as SQVTM and CDR2 as ANQGSEA. CDR3 loop: CSVAGVQGQAFF. CDR3 coding DNA: TGCAGCGTTGCGGGGGTCCAGGGCCAGGCTTTCTTT. Variable domain in full (rest from reference TRBV29-1 and TRBJ1-1): SAVISQKPSRDICQRGTSLTIQCQVDSQVTMMFWYRQQPGQSLTLIATANQGSEATYESGFVIDKFPISRPNLTFSTLTVSNMSPEDSSIYLCSVAGVQGQAFFGQGTRLTVV.

There are a few counts of this clonotype. V gene TRBV6-6 combines with J gene TRBJ2-3; 8 nucleotides line up with TRBD2. V lost 0 bases, J lost 4 bases, and 6 bases stayed unmatched. The CDR3 totals 16 residues. Germline lookup yields CDR1 MNHNY and CDR2 SVGAGI (reference sequence). The CDR3 DNA is TGTGCCAGCAGTTACTCCGGGGGGGCGGGTCCAGATACGCAGTATTTT. This encodes CASSYSGGAGPDTQYF.

The chain uses TRBV7-2 and TRBJ2-4; D is possibly TRBD1 (6 bases). The V gene lost 5 bases and the J gene lost 6 bases, with 14 bases spanning the gap. Germline loops: CDR1 SGHTA, CDR2 FQGNSA. This CDR3 region has 14 residues. CDR3 protein: CASSPQQGSNIQYF. DNA for the CDR3: TGTGCCAGCAGCCCCCAACAGGGCTCAAACATTCAGTACTTC.

This clonotype was counted a few times. This rearrangement joins TRBV12-3 or TRBV12-4 to TRBJ2-3, with no clear D. Trimming took 6 bases from V and 4 from J, leaving 14 bases between them. The CDR3 spans 14 residues. The DNA for the CDR3 is TGTGCCAGCAGATGGACGGGTGGGGCAGATACGCAGTATTTT. It is translated as CASRWTGGADTQYF.

The table lists this clonotype with a few counts. This chain links TRBV5-1 with TRBJ2-3; D uncertain. V lost 0 bases, J lost 4 bases, and 9 bases lay in between. The CDR3 totals 14 residues. CDR1 and CDR2 from the germline V gene are SGHRS and YFSETQ. CDR3 nucleotide sequence: TGCGCCAGCAGCTTGGGGACCGCGTCAGATACGCAGTATTTT. This gives the protein CASSLGTASDTQYF.